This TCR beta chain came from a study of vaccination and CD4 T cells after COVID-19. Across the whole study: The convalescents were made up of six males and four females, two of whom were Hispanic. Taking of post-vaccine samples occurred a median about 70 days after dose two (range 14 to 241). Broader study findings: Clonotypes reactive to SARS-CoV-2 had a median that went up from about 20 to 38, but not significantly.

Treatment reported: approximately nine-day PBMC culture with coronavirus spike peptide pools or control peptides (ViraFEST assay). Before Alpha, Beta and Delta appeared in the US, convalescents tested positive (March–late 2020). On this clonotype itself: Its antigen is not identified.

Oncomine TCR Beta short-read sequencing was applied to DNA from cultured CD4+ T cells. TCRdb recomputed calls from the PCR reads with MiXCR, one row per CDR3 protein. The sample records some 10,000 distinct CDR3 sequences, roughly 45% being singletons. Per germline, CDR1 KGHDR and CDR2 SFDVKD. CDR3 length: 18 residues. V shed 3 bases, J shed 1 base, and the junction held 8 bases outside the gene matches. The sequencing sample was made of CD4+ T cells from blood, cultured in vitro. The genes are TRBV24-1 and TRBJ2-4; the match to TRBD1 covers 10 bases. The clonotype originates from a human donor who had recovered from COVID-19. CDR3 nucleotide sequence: TGTGCCACCAGTGATAAAGACAGGGGGCTAGGCGCCAAAAACATTCAGTACTTC. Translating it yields CATSDKDRGLGAKNIQYF.